This T cell receptor beta chain stems from a study of CD8+CD57+ T cells in acquired aplastic anemia. As for the study in general: Sorted CD4+ and CD8+ cells yielded about 2.9 ug of DNA on average.

In its sample, this clonotype was seen many times. The antigen is not known. CDR3 and TCR beta VDJ profiling relied on a genomic DNA template. TCRdb recomputed calls from the reads with MiXCR, one row per CDR3 protein. Of 50,000 to 65,000 distinct CDR3 sequences listed, about 50% are singletons. Broader study findings: Patients and controls shared around 30 CD8+ CDR3 sequences. Patients and healthy controls showed no significant CD8+ Simpson's diversity difference.

This TCR was sampled from a human donor in good health, serving as a control. Sequenced sample: sorted CD4+, CD8+, or CD8+CD57+ T cells (not recorded which) from PBMCs.

For the CDR3, the DNA is TGTGCCAGCTCACCGGGACTCCTAACTACCTACGAGCAGTACTTC. Amino acids: CASSPGLLTTYEQYF. The V gene is TRBV18, the J gene TRBJ2-7; TRBD2 is a possible D gene (6 bases). The CDR3 runs 15 residues. CDR1 is KGHSH, CDR2 LQKENI, per germline. The V end lost 3 bases, the J end lost 2 bases, and 14 bases lay between the germline ends.